This T cell receptor beta chain was documented in a study of cytomegalovirus exposure and HLA in healthy donors. Broader study findings: TCR beta chains numbering approximately 150 were designated cytomegalovirus-associated.

J gave up 4 bases and V 5 bases, and 3 bases lay outside the gene matches. The CDR3 runs to 13 residues. Germline CDR1 is MDHEN and CDR2 is SYDVKM. A note on this clone: The antigen is unknown.

Measured with immunoSEQ multiplex PCR; TCRdb has only the in-frame clones, and not every one. Of about 250,000 clones in the sample, 80% to 90% were seen once. The receptor comes from a man younger than 35 in good health and CMV-seronegative. The source material was PBMCs. The V and J genes are TRBV28 and TRBJ1-2; TRBD1 matches at 8 bases. The CDR3 reads CASSQGAAYGYTF. The CDR3 DNA follows: TGTGCCAGCAGTCAGGGGGCGGCCTATGGCTACACCTTC.